This TCR beta chain was recovered during a study of cytomegalovirus exposure and HLA in healthy donors. Regarding this clone: No antigen is known for it.

The J segment lost 1 base and the V segment lost 7 bases, leaving 12 bases of the junction unmatched. CDR3 length equals 16 residues. Germline V gives CDR1 SQVTM, CDR2 ANQGSEA. This PCR relied on a set of 60 Vbeta primers and 13 Jbeta primers. Sequencing used immunoSEQ multiplex PCR; TCRdb keeps in-frame clones, though not all of them. The sample gives about 180,000 clones, 60% to 80% of which show up once; just under 6.5% is in the top ten. General study results and limits: A later analysis showed that HLA-associated TCR beta chains had undergone more clonal expansion than equally common others. TRBV6-2, TRBV6-3 and some other V segments were unresolvable in 87-base-pair reads. In a later analysis, V- and J-gene trimming of beta chains associated with a DCLRE1C missense variant, replicated independently.

The receptor's source is a middle-aged man in good health and CMV-seropositive. The chain employs TRBV29-1 and TRBJ1-1, with 10 bases identical to TRBD1. What was sequenced was PBMCs. CDR3: CSATMGQGKGNTEAFF. DNA of the CDR3: TGCAGCGCTACCATGGGACAGGGGAAAGGGAACACTGAAGCTTTCTTT. Full variable domain (outside the CDR3, taken from reference TRBV29-1 and TRBJ1-1): SAVISQKPSRDICQRGTSLTIQCQVDSQVTMMFWYRQQPGQSLTLIATANQGSEATYESGFVIDKFPISRPNLTFSTLTVSNMSPEDSSIYLCSATMGQGKGNTEAFFGQGTRLTVV.